Described below is a single TCR beta chain sequence and its context. Germline-derived CDR1 and CDR2 are LNHDA and SQIVND (reference sequence). This CDR3 has 16 amino acids. Trimming took off 0 bases at V and 5 bases at J, with 15 bases between the two ends. Original processing notes: Estimated nucleated cell counts came from reference gene primer amplification. The repertoire was sequenced with immunoSEQ multiplex PCR; TCRdb's copy has only in-frame clones and lacks some. That table supplies the V and J calls and clone size; D and trimming were determined from the DNA. Seen here are roughly 290,000 clones, around 87% observed once, and the top ten hold roughly 8%. The data derive from a study of blood T cell repertoires in COVID-19. On the study more broadly: From the United States, Italy and Spain came samples of acute and convalescent COVID-19.

Sequenced material: peripheral blood. The source is a woman aged 45-65 years who had recovered from COVID-19. The chain has TRBV19 and TRBJ2-3; TRBD1 might be the D (5 bases). The CDR3 nucleotides are TGTGCCAGTAGTATAGATTCTGGGGCCATATTAGATACGCAGTATTTT. This encodes CASSIDSGAILDTQYF.